Only a few counts were recorded for the clone carrying this TCR beta chain. Its antigen remains unidentified. One end of the junction fails to match germline, which may point to a read error. Separate alpha and beta amplification began at the second PCR step. CDR1 SQVTM and CDR2 ANQGSEA come from the germline V gene. The length of the CDR3 is 12 residues. Both TRBC1 and TRBC2 were covered by a beta constant-region primer of two equimolar oligonucleotides. Ligated cDNA was amplified by four rounds of PCR with nested alpha and beta constant-region primers and SP2. In TCRdb, the UMI-ligation and nested PCR reads were re-called with MiXCR into one record per CDR3 protein. In the table there are roughly 140,000 distinct CDR3 sequences, about a sixth of which are singletons. This record belongs to a study of naive and memory T cell subsets. Study-wide points: Diversity fell and Gini index rose from naive through CM, EM, EMRA.

The receptor was derived from a human donor in good health. This chain joins TRBV29-1 and TRBJ2-7, with D possibly matching TRBD1 (6 bases). Sequencing was performed on naive CD4+ T cells from blood. The DNA of the CDR3 is TGCAGTGTTGGGGGCGCTTCCTACGAGCAGTACTTC. As protein: CSVGGASYEQYF.